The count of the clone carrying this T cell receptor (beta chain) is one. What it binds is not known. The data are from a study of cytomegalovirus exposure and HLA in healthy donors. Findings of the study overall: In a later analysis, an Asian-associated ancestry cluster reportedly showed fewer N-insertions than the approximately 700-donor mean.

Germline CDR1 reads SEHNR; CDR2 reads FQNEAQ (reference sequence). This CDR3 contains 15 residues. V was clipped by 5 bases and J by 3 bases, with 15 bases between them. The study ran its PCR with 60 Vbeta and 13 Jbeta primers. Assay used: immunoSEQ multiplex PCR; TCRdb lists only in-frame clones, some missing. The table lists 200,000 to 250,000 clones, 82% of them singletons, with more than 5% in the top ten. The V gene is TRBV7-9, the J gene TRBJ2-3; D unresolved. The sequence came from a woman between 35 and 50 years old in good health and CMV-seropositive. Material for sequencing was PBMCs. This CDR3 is CASSPRLGLTDTQYF. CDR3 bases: TGTGCCAGCAGCCCCAGGTTGGGCCTAACAGATACGCAGTATTTT.